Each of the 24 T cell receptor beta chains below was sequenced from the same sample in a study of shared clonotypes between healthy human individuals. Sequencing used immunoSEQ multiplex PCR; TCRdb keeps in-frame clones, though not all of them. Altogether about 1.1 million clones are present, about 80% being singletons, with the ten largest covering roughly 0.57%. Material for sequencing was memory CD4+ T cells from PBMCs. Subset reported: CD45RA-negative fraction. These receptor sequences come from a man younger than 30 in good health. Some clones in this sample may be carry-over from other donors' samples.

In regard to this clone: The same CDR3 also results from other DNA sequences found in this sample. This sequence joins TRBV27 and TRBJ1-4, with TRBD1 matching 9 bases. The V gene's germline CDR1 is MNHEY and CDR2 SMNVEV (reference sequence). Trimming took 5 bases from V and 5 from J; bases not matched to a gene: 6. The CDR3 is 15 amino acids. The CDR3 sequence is CASSPWTGDNEKLFF. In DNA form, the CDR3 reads TGTGCCAGCAGTCCCTGGACAGGGGACAATGAAAAACTGTTTTTT.

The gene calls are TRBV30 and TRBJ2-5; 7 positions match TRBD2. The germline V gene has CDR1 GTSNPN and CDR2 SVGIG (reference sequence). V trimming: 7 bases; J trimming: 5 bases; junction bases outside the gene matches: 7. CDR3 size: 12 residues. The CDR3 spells CAFLTSRETQYF. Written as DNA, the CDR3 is TGTGCCTTCCTGACTAGCCGGGAGACCCAGTACTTC.

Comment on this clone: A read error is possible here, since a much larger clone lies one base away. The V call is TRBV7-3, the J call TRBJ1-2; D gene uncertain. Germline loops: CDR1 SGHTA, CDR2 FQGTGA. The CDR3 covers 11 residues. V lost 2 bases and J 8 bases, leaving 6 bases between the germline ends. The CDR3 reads CASSLGRGYTF. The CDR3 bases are TGTGCCAGCAGCTTAGGGAGGGGCTACACCTTC.

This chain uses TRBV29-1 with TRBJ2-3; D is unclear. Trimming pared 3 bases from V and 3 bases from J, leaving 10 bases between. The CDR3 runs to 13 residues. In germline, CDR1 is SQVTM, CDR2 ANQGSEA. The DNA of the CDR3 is TGCAGCGTTGAGCGCCTTGGAACAGATACGCAGTATTTT. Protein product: CSVERLGTDTQYF.

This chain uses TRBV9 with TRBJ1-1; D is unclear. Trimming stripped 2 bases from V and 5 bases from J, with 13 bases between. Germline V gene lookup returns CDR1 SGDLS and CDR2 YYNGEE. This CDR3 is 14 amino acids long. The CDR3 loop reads CASSVSPLVTEAFF. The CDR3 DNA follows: TGTGCCAGCAGCGTTTCCCCTTTGGTGACTGAAGCTTTCTTT.

The CDR3: CASSSGDGYPDEQYF. The CDR3 region has the DNA TGTGCCAGCAGCTCAGGGGACGGATACCCCGACGAGCAGTACTTC. V usage is TRBV7-9 and J usage is TRBJ2-7, with D possibly matching TRBD1 (6 bases). V shed 4 bases and J shed 5 bases, with 18 bases lying between them. Per germline, CDR1 SEHNR and CDR2 FQNEAQ (reference sequence). The CDR3 is 15 residues long. The full variable domain, in which reference TRBV7-9 and TRBJ2-7 provide the parts outside the CDR3, is DTGVSQNPRHKITKRGQNVTFRCDPISEHNRLYWYRQTLGQGPEFLTYFQNEAQLEKSRLLSDRFSAERPKGSFSTLEIQRTEQGDSAMYLCASSSGDGYPDEQYFGPGTRLTVT.

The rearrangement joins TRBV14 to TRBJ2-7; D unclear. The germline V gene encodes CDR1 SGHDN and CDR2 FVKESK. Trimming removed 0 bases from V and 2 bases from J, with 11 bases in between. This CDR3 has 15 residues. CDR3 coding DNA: TGTGCCAGCAGCCAAGAATCCGTCAATACCTACGAGCAGTACTTC. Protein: CASSQESVNTYEQYF.

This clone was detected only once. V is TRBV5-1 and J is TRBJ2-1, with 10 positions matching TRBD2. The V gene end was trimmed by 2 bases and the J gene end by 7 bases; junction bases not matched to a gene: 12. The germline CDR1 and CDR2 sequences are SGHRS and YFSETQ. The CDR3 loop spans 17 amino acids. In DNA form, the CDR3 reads TGCGCCAGCAGCTTCGGGTTAGCGGGAGGCCTTGGAAATGAGCAGTTCTTC. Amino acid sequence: CASSFGLAGGLGNEQFF.

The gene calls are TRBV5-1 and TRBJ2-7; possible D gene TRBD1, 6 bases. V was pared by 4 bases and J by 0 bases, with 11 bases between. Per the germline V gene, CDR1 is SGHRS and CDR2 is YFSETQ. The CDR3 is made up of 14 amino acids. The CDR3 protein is CASSRTASSYEQYF. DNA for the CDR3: TGCGCCAGCAGCAGGACAGCGAGCTCCTACGAGCAGTACTTC.

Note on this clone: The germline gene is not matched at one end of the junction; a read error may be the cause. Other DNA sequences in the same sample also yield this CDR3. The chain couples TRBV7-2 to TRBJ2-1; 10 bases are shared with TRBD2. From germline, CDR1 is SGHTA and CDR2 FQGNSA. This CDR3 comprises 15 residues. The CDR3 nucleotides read TGTGCCAGCAGCCTAGCGGGAGTCTCCTACAATGAGCAGTTCTTC. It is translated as CASSLAGVSYNEQFF.

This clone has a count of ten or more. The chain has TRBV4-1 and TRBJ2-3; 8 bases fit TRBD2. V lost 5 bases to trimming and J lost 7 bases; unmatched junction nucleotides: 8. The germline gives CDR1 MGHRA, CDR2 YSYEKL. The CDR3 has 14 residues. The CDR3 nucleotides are TGCGCCAGCAGCGTCACTAGCGGCCGGAATACGCAGTATTTT. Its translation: CASSVTSGRNTQYF.

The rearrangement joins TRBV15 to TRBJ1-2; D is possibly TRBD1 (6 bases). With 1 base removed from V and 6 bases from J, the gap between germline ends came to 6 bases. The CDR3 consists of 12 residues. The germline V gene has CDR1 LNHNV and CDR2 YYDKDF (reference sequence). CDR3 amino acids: CATSRAGDGYTF. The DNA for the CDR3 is TGTGCCACCAGCAGAGCAGGGGATGGCTACACCTTC.

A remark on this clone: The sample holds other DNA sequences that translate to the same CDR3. Here the CDR3 reads CASSQGTANTEAFF. The CDR3 DNA follows: TGTGCCAGCAGCCAAGGGACCGCGAACACTGAAGCTTTCTTT. The chain uses TRBV4-2 and TRBJ1-1; D not resolved. The length of the CDR3 is 14 residues. From germline, CDR1 is LGHNA and CDR2 YNFKEQ. Trimming stripped 1 base from V and 1 base from J, with 7 bases between.

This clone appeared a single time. DNA of the CDR3: TGCGCCAGCAGTTACGCGACAGGGTCCAATCAGCCCCAGCATTTT. It codes for CASSYATGSNQPQHF. This sequence joins TRBV4-1 and TRBJ1-5; 7 bases agree with TRBD1. Germline lookup yields CDR1 MGHRA and CDR2 YSYEKL. The CDR3 runs to 15 residues. With 6 bases clipped from V and 3 bases from J, the junction kept 8 bases outside the gene matches.

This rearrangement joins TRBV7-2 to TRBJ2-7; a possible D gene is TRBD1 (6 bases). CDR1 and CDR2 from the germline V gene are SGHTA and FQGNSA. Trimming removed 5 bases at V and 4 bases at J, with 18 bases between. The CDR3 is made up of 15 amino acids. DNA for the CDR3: TGTGCCAGCAGCCGTTCCCCGGACAGAGTATACGAGCAGTACTTC. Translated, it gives CASSRSPDRVYEQYF. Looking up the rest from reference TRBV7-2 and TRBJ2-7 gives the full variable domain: GAGVSQSPSNKVTEKGKDVELRCDPISGHTALYWYRQSLGQGLEFLIYFQGNSAPDKSGLPSDRFSAERTGGSVSTLTIQRTQQEDSAVYLCASSRSPDRVYEQYFGPGTRLTVT.

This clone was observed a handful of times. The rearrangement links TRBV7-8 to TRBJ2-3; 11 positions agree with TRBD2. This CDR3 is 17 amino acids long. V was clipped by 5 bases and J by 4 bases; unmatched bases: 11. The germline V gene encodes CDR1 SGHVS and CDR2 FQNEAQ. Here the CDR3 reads CASSPWTSGPGADTQYF. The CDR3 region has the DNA TGTGCCAGCAGCCCTTGGACTAGCGGGCCGGGCGCAGATACGCAGTATTTT.

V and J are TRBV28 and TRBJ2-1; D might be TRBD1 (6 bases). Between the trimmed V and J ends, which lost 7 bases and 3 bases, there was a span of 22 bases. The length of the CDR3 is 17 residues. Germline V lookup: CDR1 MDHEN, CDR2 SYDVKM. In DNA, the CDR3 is TGTGCCAGCACCCAGACCTCAGGGGTCCTAAACTACAATGAGCAGTTCTTC. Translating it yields CASTQTSGVLNYNEQFF.

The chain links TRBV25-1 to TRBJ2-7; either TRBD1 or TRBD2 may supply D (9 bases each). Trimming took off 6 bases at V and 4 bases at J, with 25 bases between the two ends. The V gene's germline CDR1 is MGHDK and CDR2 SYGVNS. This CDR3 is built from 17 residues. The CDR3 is CASRQQGAIAGVYEQYF. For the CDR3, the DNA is TGTGCCAGCAGGCAACAGGGGGCAATAGCGGGAGTGTACGAGCAGTACTTC.

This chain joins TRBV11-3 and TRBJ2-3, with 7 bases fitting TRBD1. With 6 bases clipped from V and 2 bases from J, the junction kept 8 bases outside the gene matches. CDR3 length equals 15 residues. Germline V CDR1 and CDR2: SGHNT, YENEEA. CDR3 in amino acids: CASRMTGTDTDTQYF. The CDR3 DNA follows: TGTGCCAGCAGAATGACCGGGACAGACACAGATACGCAGTATTTT.

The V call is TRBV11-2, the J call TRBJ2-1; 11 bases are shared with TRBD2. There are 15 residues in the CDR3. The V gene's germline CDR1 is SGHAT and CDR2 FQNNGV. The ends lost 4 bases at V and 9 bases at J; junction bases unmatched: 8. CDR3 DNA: TGTGCCAGCAGCTCGACTAGCGGGGCCTCGGTTGAGCAGTTCTTC. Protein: CASSSTSGASVEQFF.

CDR3 sequence: CSVERSNGEKLFF. In DNA, the CDR3 is TGCAGCGTTGAGAGGTCAAATGGAGAAAAACTGTTTTTT. The chain recombines TRBV29-1 with TRBJ1-4; D uncertain. The V gene's germline CDR1 is SQVTM and CDR2 ANQGSEA. The CDR3 sequence is 13 residues long. V dropped 3 bases and J dropped 8 bases, with 13 bases sitting between them.

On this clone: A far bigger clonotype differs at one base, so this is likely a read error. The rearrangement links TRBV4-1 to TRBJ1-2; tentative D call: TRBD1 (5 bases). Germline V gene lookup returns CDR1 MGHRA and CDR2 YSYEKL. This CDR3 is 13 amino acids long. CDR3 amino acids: CAGSRPGAHGYTF. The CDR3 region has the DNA TGCGCCGGCAGCCGACCCGGGGCCCATGGCTACACCTTC.

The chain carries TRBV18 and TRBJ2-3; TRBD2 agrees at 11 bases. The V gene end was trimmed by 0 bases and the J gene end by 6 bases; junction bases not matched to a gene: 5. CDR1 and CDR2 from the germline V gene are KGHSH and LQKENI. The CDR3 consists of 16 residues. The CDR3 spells CASSPPRLAGSDTQYF. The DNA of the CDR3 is TGTGCCAGCTCACCACCGAGACTAGCGGGAAGCGATACGCAGTATTTT.

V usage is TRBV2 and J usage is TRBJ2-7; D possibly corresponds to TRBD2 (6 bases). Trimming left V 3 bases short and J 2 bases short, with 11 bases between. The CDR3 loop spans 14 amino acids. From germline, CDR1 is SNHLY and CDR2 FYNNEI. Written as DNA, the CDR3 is TGTGCCAGCAGTGAGGGCGGGATCGCCTACGAGCAGTACTTC. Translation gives CASSEGGIAYEQYF.